One and the same sample provided the 23 T cell receptor beta chains below, sequenced in a study of identical twins. TCRdb re-called the 5' RACE reads with MiXCR, one entry per CDR3 protein. The data contain around 370,000 distinct CDR3 sequences, 9% to 10% of them singletons. The material sequenced was naive T cells sorted from blood. These receptors came from a woman between 45 and 60 years old in good health.

The genes are TRBV7-2 and TRBJ2-4; D is possibly TRBD1 (5 bases). The CDR3 sequence is 14 residues long. The V end was cut by 5 bases, the J end by 2 bases, with 10 bases between. CDR1 is SGHTA, CDR2 FQGNSA, per germline. The CDR3 nucleotides read TGTGCCAGCAGCCGCCCAGGGACCAAAAACATTCAGTACTTC. This sequence encodes CASSRPGTKNIQYF.

This clonotype was detected a few times. This sequence joins TRBV6-6 and TRBJ2-7; either TRBD1 or TRBD2 may supply D (5 bases each). The CDR3 is 16 amino acids. Germline CDR1 reads MNHNY; CDR2 reads SVGAGI (reference sequence). V was cut by 6 bases and J by 6 bases, with 24 bases left in between. The CDR3 reads CASSSLGPGTPGEQYF. Here the CDR3 DNA reads TGTGCCAGCAGCTCACTCGGGCCAGGGACCCCGGGCGAGCAGTACTTC.

This clonotype was seen ten or more times. V is TRBV5-1 and J is TRBJ2-1, with 10 bases that match TRBD1. From germline, CDR1 is SGHRS and CDR2 YFSETQ. This CDR3 has 15 residues. Trimming at V came to 3 bases and at J to 2 bases, leaving 2 bases not matched to a gene. CDR3 in amino acids: CASSSGQGPYNEQFF. The CDR3 nucleotides are TGCGCCAGCAGCTCGGGACAGGGGCCCTACAATGAGCAGTTCTTC.

The genes are TRBV9 and TRBJ2-5; the D gene is possibly TRBD1 (5 bases). This CDR3 region has 16 residues. CDR1 is SGDLS and CDR2 is YYNGEE in the germline V gene. Trimming took 0 bases from V and 4 from J, leaving 16 bases between them. CDR3 nucleotide sequence: TGTGCCAGCAGCGTAGATCCCCCAGGGATAGGAGAGACCCAGTACTTC. This codes for CASSVDPPGIGETQYF.

V is TRBV29-1 and J is TRBJ2-7; TRBD2 agrees at 9 bases. With 4 bases clipped from V and 2 bases from J, the junction kept 21 bases outside the gene matches. There are 19 residues in the CDR3. The germline V gene encodes CDR1 SQVTM and CDR2 ANQGSEA. DNA of the CDR3: TGCAGCGTTGTGCTGATTGAGGTCTTAGCGGGAGTGCCCCCCTACGAGCAGTACTTC. Protein: CSVVLIEVLAGVPPYEQYF.

This clonotype was detected only a few times. V and J are TRBV20-1 and TRBJ2-3, with 14 bases that match TRBD2. The length of the CDR3 is 20 residues. Trimming took 3 bases from V and 5 from J; bases not matched to a gene: 19. Germline CDR1 DFQATT, CDR2 SNEGSKA (reference sequence). The CDR3 nucleotides read TGCAGTGCTAGTGTACCGGGACTAGCGGGAGTCTGGTATGAGTTAGATACGCAGTATTTT. Amino acid sequence: CSASVPGLAGVWYELDTQYF.

This clonotype was found many times. The V call is TRBV5-1, the J call TRBJ1-1, with D possibly being TRBD1 (5 bases). Trimming removed 2 bases from V and 7 bases from J, with 18 bases in between. The germline V gene has CDR1 SGHRS and CDR2 YFSETQ. The CDR3 sequence is 15 residues long. The CDR3: CASSFRPGRDFEAFF. CDR3 in DNA: TGCGCCAGCAGCTTCCGTCCGGGACGGGACTTTGAAGCTTTCTTT.

This clonotype came up many times. Relative to the germline gene, one junction end is altered; a read error may explain this. The chain's CDR3 is CASSLNGLTIF. In DNA, the CDR3 is TGCGCCAGCAGCTTGAACGGTCTAACGATCTTC. The gene calls are TRBV5-1 and TRBJ2-1; D is uncertain. Germline CDR1 and CDR2: SGHRS and YFSETQ. The CDR3 length is 11 residues.

The chain combines TRBV7-9 with TRBJ2-3; D tentatively reads TRBD1 or TRBD2 (5 bases each). Looked up from germline, CDR1 is SEHNR and CDR2 is FQNEAQ (reference sequence). CDR3 length: 17 residues. V was pared by 5 bases and J by 3 bases, with 21 bases between. The CDR3 DNA reads as TGTGCCAGCAGCGATAACCGGGGCCCAATCAGTACAGATACGCAGTATTTT. This encodes CASSDNRGPISTDTQYF.

This clonotype was seen a handful of times. The chain joins TRBV29-1 to TRBJ1-2, with 9 bases aligning to TRBD1. The CDR3 covers 13 residues. Germline trimming cut 7 bases from V and 6 bases from J; bases unmatched to any gene: 9. CDR1 is SQVTM and CDR2 is ANQGSEA in the germline V gene. CDR3 coding DNA: TGCAGCGACTCCCCGGGACAGGGTGATGGCTACACCTTC. Protein product: CSDSPGQGDGYTF.

The genes are TRBV12-3 or TRBV12-4 and TRBJ1-2; tentatively, D is TRBD1 (6 bases). Trimming cost V 6 bases and J 8 bases, with 16 bases left between them. The CDR3 is made up of 13 amino acids. The CDR3 here is CASRPSGGQGYTF. The CDR3 nucleotides are TGTGCCAGCAGGCCTTCCGGGGGGCAAGGCTACACCTTC.

The chain links TRBV14 to TRBJ2-5; TRBD1 aligns across 12 bases. CDR1 is SGHDN, CDR2 FVKESK, per germline. This CDR3 region has 14 residues. V dropped 5 bases and J dropped 10; count of bases not matched to a gene: 8. CDR3 DNA: TGTGCCAGCAGCACCGGGACAGGGGGCGCGTTCCAGTACTTC. Its protein is CASSTGTGGAFQYF.

The rearrangement joins TRBV24-1 to TRBJ1-1; D may be TRBD1 (5 bases). CDR3 length: 13 residues. The V and J ends lost 5 bases and 4 bases respectively, with 10 bases between them. Germline V gene data show CDR1 as KGHDR and CDR2 as SFDVKD. In nucleotides, the CDR3 is TGTGCCACCAGTGGAGGGGCTCCCACTGAAGCTTTCTTT. It encodes CATSGGAPTEAFF.

This clonotype turned up a few times. V and J are TRBV7-9 and TRBJ1-1; a possible D gene is TRBD1 (6 bases). From germline, CDR1 is SEHNR and CDR2 FQNEAQ (reference sequence). V was trimmed by 4 bases and J by 1 base, leaving 13 bases between them. CDR3 length equals 15 residues. The chain's CDR3 is CASSSPLTGNTEAFF. The CDR3 DNA reads TGTGCCAGCAGCTCCCCCCTGACAGGGAACACTGAAGCTTTCTTT.

This chain uses TRBV21-1 with TRBJ2-4. TRBV21-1 corresponds to a pseudogene. The CDR3 contains 16 residues. The CDR3 DNA sequence: TGTGCCAGCAGCGACGTGACAACGCTAGCCAAAAACATTCAGTACTTC. Encoded protein: CASSDVTTLAKNIQYF.

This clonotype occurred a few times. CDR3 DNA: TGTGCCAGCAGCTCCTTACAGGGGAAGAACGAGCAGTACGTC. Translation: CASSSLQGKNEQYV. The rearrangement joins TRBV11-2 to TRBJ2-7, with 7 positions matching TRBD1. V trimming: 4 bases; J trimming: 5 bases; junction bases outside the gene matches: 8. The germline V gene encodes CDR1 SGHAT and CDR2 FQNNGV. This CDR3 is built from 14 residues.

This clonotype was counted many times. The chain employs TRBV12-3 or TRBV12-4 and TRBJ2-3; no definite D call. Trimming took 4 bases from V and 7 from J, leaving 9 bases between them. CDR3 size: 12 residues. The CDR3 DNA reads TGTGCCAGCAGTTCCGGAGCGAATACGCAGTATTTT. Translating gives CASSSGANTQYF.

The CDR3 DNA is TGCGCCAGCAGTTTTGGACAGGGAAATGGAAATGAGCAGTTCTTC. Its protein product is CASSFGQGNGNEQFF. The chain joins TRBV5-1 to TRBJ2-1, with 8 bases identical to TRBD1. CDR1 SGHRS and CDR2 YFSETQ come from the germline V gene. This CDR3 contains 15 residues. With V trimmed by 5 bases and J by 7 bases, 11 bases remained unmatched.

The V call is TRBV29-1, the J call TRBJ1-1, with 9 positions matching TRBD1. The CDR3 extends over 13 amino acids. The germline V gene has CDR1 SQVTM and CDR2 ANQGSEA. The V gene end was trimmed by 6 bases and the J gene end by 6 bases; junction bases not matched to a gene: 8. The CDR3 sequence is CSVAGTGLAEAFF. The CDR3, as DNA: TGCAGCGTGGCCGGGACAGGGTTGGCTGAAGCTTTCTTT.

The chain is built from TRBV12-3 or TRBV12-4 and TRBJ2-1, with unresolved D. Deletions cut 1 base from V and 5 bases from J, with 6 bases between. The CDR3 is 13 residues long. CDR3 protein: CASSLVANNEQFF. CDR3 in DNA: TGTGCCAGCAGTTTAGTGGCCAACAATGAGCAGTTCTTC.

This clonotype has ten or more counts. This chain links TRBV27 with TRBJ2-7; D ambiguous. The ends were cut back, 8 bases at V and 0 bases at J, with 11 bases in the middle. Germline-derived CDR1 and CDR2 are MNHEY and SMNVEV (reference sequence). The CDR3 is 13 amino acids. This CDR3 is CASSRLYSYEQYF. CDR3 DNA sequence: TGTGCCAGCTCGAGGTTGTACTCCTACGAGCAGTACTTC.

The J gene is TRBJ1-1, the V gene TRBV20-1, with 7 bases aligning to TRBD1. CDR1 and CDR2 from the germline V gene are DFQATT and SNEGSKA (reference sequence). The length of the CDR3 is 12 residues. V was clipped by 5 bases and J by 7 bases; unmatched bases: 7. CDR3 sequence (DNA): TGCAGTGCTCTCGGGGACAGCGGTGAAGCTTTCTTT. Amino acids: CSALGDSGEAFF.

The J gene is TRBJ2-1, the V gene TRBV11-3; 7 nucleotides agree with TRBD2. The CDR3 is made up of 15 amino acids. The germline V gene has CDR1 SGHNT and CDR2 YENEEA. Unmatched junction bases numbered 6, after V lost 5 bases and J lost 2 bases. Written as DNA, the CDR3 is TGTGCCAGCAGCCTAAGCGGGAAGACCTACAATGAGCAGTTCTTC. Residues: CASSLSGKTYNEQFF.